This is a list of T cell receptor beta chains from one sample in a study of control samples from healthy donors and cancer patients. The assay was immunoSEQ multiplex PCR, and TCRdb's table has in-frame clones only and misses some. The listing contains about 210,000 clones. The sequenced material came from blood. All receptors derive from a woman younger than 45 in good health. CDR3s include the opening cysteine and the closing phenylalanine or tryptophan. A D gene is named only where the DNA matches it firmly.

J gene	V gene	D gene	CDR3 DNA	CDR3 protein
TRBJ1-1	TRBV13	-	TGTGCCAGCACCCCGCGGCCGACGTCGAACACTGAAGCTTTCTTT	CASTPRPTSNTEAFF
TRBJ2-3	TRBV4-1	-	TGCGCCAGCAGCCACCCCGCCAGGGGACCCCGCACAGATACGCAGTATTTT	CASSHPARGPRTDTQYF
TRBJ1-3	TRBV29-1	-	TGCAGCGTTGCGGCGGGGGTATTTGGAAACACCATATATTTT	CSVAAGVFGNTIYF
TRBJ2-1	TRBV11-2	-	TGTGCCAGCAGCTCTGGGACCGCGAATGAGCAGTTCTTC	CASSSGTANEQFF
TRBJ1-1	TRBV7-9	-	TGTGCCAGCAGCTTAGAGACGTCGAACACTGAAGCTTTCTTT	CASSLETSNTEAFF
TRBJ1-5	TRBV30	-	TGTGCCTGGAGTGTACGGGGGGCGCTGGGCAATCAGCCCCAGCATTTT	CAWSVRGALGNQPQHF
TRBJ1-3	TRBV9	-	TGTGCCAGCAGCGGAACAGACTATGGAAACACCATATATTTT	CASSGTDYGNTIYF
TRBJ1-1	TRBV10-3	-	TGTGCCATCAGTGAGTTGGTAGGCAGATTGAACACTGAAGCTTTCTTT	CAISELVGRLNTEAFF
TRBJ1-1	TRBV19	TRBD1	TGTGCCAGTAGTATTAGCGGGACAGTTTTCACTGAAGCTTTCTTT	CASSISGTVFTEAFF
TRBJ1-3	TRBV5-4	-	TGTGCCAGCAGCCGACAGGACTCTGGAAACACCATATATTTT	CASSRQDSGNTIYF
TRBJ1-5	TRBV4-1	-	TGCGCCAGCAGCCAGCACGGATTCCCGGATCAGCCCCAGCATTTT	CASSQHGFPDQPQHF
TRBJ1-1	TRBV6-4	TRBD1	TGTGCCAGCAGCCGAACAGGGGGGGAGATTAACACTGAAGCTTTCTTT	CASSRTGGEINTEAFF
TRBJ1-6	TRBV4-2	-	TGTGCCAGCAGCCAAGCACGGAAAACGGGTTCACCCCTCCACTTT	CASSQARKTGSPLHF
TRBJ2-2	TRBV7-2	-	TGTGCCAGCAGCCCATACGGCACCGGGGAGCTGTTTTTT	CASSPYGTGELFF
TRBJ1-2	TRBV10-3	TRBD1	TGTGCCATCAGGGCGGAGGGTTCACCGGACACAGGGGGCTATGGCTACACCTTC	CAIRAEGSPDTGGYGYTF
TRBJ2-3	TRBV6-5	-	TGTGCCAGCAGTTATGGTGGAGAATCGTATTTT	CASSYGGESYF
TRBJ1-6	TRBV6-5	-	TGTGCCAGCAGTCCCGGAAGAGATTCACCCCTCCACTTT	CASSPGRDSPLHF
TRBJ1-3	TRBV28	TRBD1	TGTGCCAGCCGTGCGACAGGGCTCTCTGGAAACACCATATATTTT	CASRATGLSGNTIYF
TRBJ1-1	TRBV6-4	-	TGTGCCAGCAGCGTGGGGCCTATGGTCGCTGAAGCTTTCTTT	CASSVGPMVAEAFF
TRBJ2-4	TRBV5-4	-	TGTGCCAGCAGCTTGGCCCGCGGGCAGGAAAACATTCAGTACTTC	CASSLARGQENIQYF
TRBJ1-1	TRBV6-4	-	TGTGCCAGCAGCCCCCGGGAGGGGTACACTGAAGCTTTCTTT	CASSPREGYTEAFF
TRBJ1-6	TRBV5-1	-	TGCGCCAGCAGGGTGGGCAGCTCCTATAATTCACCCCTCCACTTT	CASRVGSSYNSPLHF
TRBJ2-2	TRBV27	-	TGTGCCAGCAGTTTGTCCCTAAACACCGGGGAGCTGTTTTTT	CASSLSLNTGELFF
TRBJ1-1	TRBV6-5	TRBD1	TGTGCCAGCAGTCAGGGGGGGGACACTGAAGCTTTCTTT	CASSQGGDTEAFF
TRBJ1-1	TRBV4-1	-	TGCGCCAGCAGCCAAGTCACAGGGACCTTTGAAGCTTTCTTT	CASSQVTGTFEAFF
TRBJ1-6	TRBV18	-	TGTGCCAGCTCACCTGGATTAAAGGGGTCAGTAAATTCACCCCTCCACTTT	CASSPGLKGSVNSPLHF
TRBJ1-2	TRBV5-1	TRBD1	TGCGCCAGCAGCTTGCCTGGACAGGGTTATGGCTACACCTTC	CASSLPGQGYGYTF
TRBJ1-2	TRBV27	-	TGTGCCAGCAGTCCCCGGGGAGGCAGGCTTGGCTACACCTTC	CASSPRGGRLGYTF
TRBJ1-5	TRBV14	-	TGTGCCAGCAGCCAAGGGGTCAATCAGCCCCAGCATTTT	CASSQGVNQPQHF
TRBJ2-1	TRBV12-5	-	TGTGCTAGTGGTTTGGAAAACCTCCGTGAGCAGTTCTTC	CASGLENLREQFF
TRBJ2-7	TRBV28	TRBD1	TGTGCCAGCACCCGGACAGGGATTACCTACGAGCAGTACTTC	CASTRTGITYEQYF
TRBJ2-7	TRBV7-9	-	TGTGCCAGCGGAGGGGCCTACGAGCAGTACTTC	CASGGAYEQYF
TRBJ1-2	TRBV5-4	-	TGTGCCAGCAGCCAGGACGGTGGCTATGGCTACACCTTC	CASSQDGGYGYTF
TRBJ1-5	TRBV19	-	TGTGCCAGTAGTACCTTTACCTCGGGGGGAAGGGATCAGCCCCAGCATTTT	CASSTFTSGGRDQPQHF
TRBJ2-1	TRBV5-1	TRBD1	TGCGCCAGCAGCCTGACAGGGGGGAACTACAATGAGCAGTTCTTC	CASSLTGGNYNEQFF
TRBJ1-4	TRBV28	-	TGTGCCAGCAGTTTATACGGGAGGGGTGAAAAACTGTTTTTT	CASSLYGRGEKLFF
TRBJ1-1	TRBV2	-	TGTGCCAGCAGTGGTCTGGCTGAAGCTTTCTTT	CASSGLAEAFF
TRBJ1-4	TRBV28	TRBD1	TGTGCCAGCAGTGCCCCAGACAGGGGCGGTTCCCTAAAACTGTTTTTT	CASSAPDRGGSLKLFF
TRBJ1-6	TRBV4-1	TRBD1	TGCGCCAGCAGACCCCTGCTGGGACAGGGGGTGTCCTATAATTCACCCCTCCACTTT	CASRPLLGQGVSYNSPLHF
TRBJ2-7	TRBV4-1	-	TGCGCCAGCAGCCAAGAGTTTTCTCGTTTTGAGGGGGAACAGCAGTACTTC	CASSQEFSRFEGEQQYF